These 20 T cell receptor beta chains came from one sample sequenced in a study of identical twins. TCRdb re-called the 5' RACE reads through MiXCR, storing one row per CDR3 protein. In the table there are 1.5 million to 2 million distinct CDR3 sequences, 25% to 35% of which are singletons. The sample taken for sequencing was cord blood. Receptors originate from a newborn girl in good health.

This clonotype was detected a few times. V gene TRBV5-1 combines with J gene TRBJ2-4; D not resolved. The CDR3 has 13 amino acids. V was pared by 0 bases and J by 5 bases, with 6 bases between. The germline gives CDR1 SGHRS, CDR2 YFSETQ. The CDR3 nucleotides read TGCGCCAGCAGCTTGGGTCGACAAAACATTCAGTACTTC. This encodes CASSLGRQNIQYF. Full variable domain (rest looked up from reference TRBV5-1 and TRBJ2-4): KAGVTQTPRYLIKTRGQQVTLSCSPISGHRSVSWYQQTPGQGLQFLFEYFSETQRNKGNFPGRFSGRQFSNSRSEMNVSTLELGDSALYLCASSLGRQNIQYFGAGTRLSVL.

This clonotype appeared a few times. V gene TRBV7-2 combines with J gene TRBJ1-1; D is unclear. The V and J ends lost 5 bases and 7 bases respectively, with 14 bases between them. The germline CDR1 and CDR2 sequences are SGHTA and FQGNSA. The CDR3 loop spans 13 amino acids. CDR3 DNA sequence: TGTGCCAGCAGCCGGGCTTCCCGATTTGAAGCTTTCTTT. This codes for CASSRASRFEAFF.

This clonotype was observed a few times. The V gene is TRBV4-2, the J gene TRBJ2-1; D is unresolved. The CDR3 sequence is 17 residues long. Germline lookup yields CDR1 LGHNA and CDR2 YNFKEQ. Trimming left V 0 bases short and J 7 bases short, with 19 bases between. The CDR3 reads CASSQEPPWSVGNEQFF. CDR3 sequence (DNA): TGTGCCAGCAGCCAAGAACCCCCTTGGTCGGTGGGTAATGAGCAGTTCTTC.

This rearrangement joins TRBV7-9 to TRBJ2-1; D not resolved. The CDR3 consists of 16 residues. Germline values: CDR1 SEHNR, CDR2 FQNEAQ (reference sequence). The V gene lost 1 base and the J gene lost 3 bases, with 13 bases spanning the gap. Here the CDR3 DNA reads TGTGCCAGCAGCTTAGTTGCAGGTCCAAACTACAATGAGCAGTTCTTC. The encoded protein is CASSLVAGPNYNEQFF.

CDR3: CASSLGLRVTDTQYF. CDR3 coding DNA: TGTGCCAGCAGCTTAGGTCTAAGGGTTACAGATACGCAGTATTTT. The chain carries TRBV11-2 and TRBJ2-3; D is ambiguous. This CDR3 has 15 residues. In germline, CDR1 is SGHAT, CDR2 FQNNGV. V was cut by 1 base and J by 3 bases, with 11 bases left in between. Based on the CDR3 plus reference TRBV11-2 and TRBJ2-3, the full variable domain is EAGVAQSPRYKIIEKRQSVAFWCNPISGHATLYWYQQILGQGPKLLIQFQNNGVVDDSQLPKDRFSAERLKGVDSTLKIQPAKLEDSAVYLCASSLGLRVTDTQYFGPGTRLTVL.

This sequence joins TRBV5-1 and TRBJ1-3, with D hard to call. The CDR3 has 12 amino acids. Germline V gives CDR1 SGHRS, CDR2 YFSETQ. The germline V and J ends were trimmed by 3 bases and 5 bases, with 6 bases remaining between them. CDR3 coding DNA: TGCGCCAGCAGCTCAAACAGAAACACCATATATTTT. Translated, it gives CASSSNRNTIYF.

On this clonotype: Germline and junction disagree at one end, which may indicate a read error. The CDR3 nucleotides are TGTGCCTGCAGCCAAGATACTGTAGGAGGCGGGACCCAGTACTTC. Translated, it gives CACSQDTVGGGTQYF. The chain uses TRBV3-1 and TRBJ2-7; perhaps TRBD2 as D (5 bases). The J call may be faulty, since TRBJ2-5 better matches the DNA end. Germline V CDR1 and CDR2: LGHDT, YNNKEL (reference sequence). This CDR3 comprises 15 residues.

This clonotype showed up just a few times. The CDR3 DNA reads as TGTGCCATCAGTGAGTCACTAGCGGCCTACGAGCAGTACTTC. This gives the protein CAISESLAAYEQYF. The rearrangement uses TRBV10-3 and TRBJ2-7; TRBD2 agrees at 8 bases. The V gene's germline CDR1 is ENHRY and CDR2 SYGVKD. This CDR3 region has 14 residues. V shed 0 bases and J 2 bases; nucleotides not matched to a gene: 0.

The V call is TRBV7-8, the J call TRBJ2-4, with D tentatively TRBD2 (6 bases). Per the germline V gene, CDR1 is SGHVS and CDR2 is FQNEAQ. The CDR3 sequence is 13 residues long. Trimming took 1 base from V and 13 from J, leaving 14 bases between them. In DNA form, the CDR3 reads TGTGCCAGCAGCTTAGTAGGAGGGCAAGAGCAGTACTTC. It yields the protein CASSLVGGQEQYF.

This clonotype was detected once. V gene TRBV10-3 combines with J gene TRBJ1-1, with TRBD1 matching over 9 bases. The germline gives CDR1 ENHRY, CDR2 SYGVKD. The CDR3 spans 17 residues. The trim removed 2 bases at V and 4 bases at J, leaving 11 bases unmatched. CDR3 in DNA: TGTGCCATCAGTGAGCGATCCTGGACAGGGGAGAGCACTGAAGCTTTCTTT. Protein product: CAISERSWTGESTEAFF.

This clonotype appeared a few times. V usage is TRBV28 and J usage is TRBJ2-1, with 14 positions matching TRBD2. The CDR3 spans 20 residues. V lost 5 bases and J lost 3; bases outside the gene matches: 15. Germline-derived CDR1 and CDR2 are MDHEN and SYDVKM. CDR3 DNA sequence: TGTGCCAGCAGTCTTGTTGGGTTGACTAGCGGGAGGGGAAACTACAATGAGCAGTTCTTC. It encodes CASSLVGLTSGRGNYNEQFF. Drawing the rest from reference TRBV28 and TRBJ2-1, the complete variable domain is DVKVTQSSRYLVKRTGEKVFLECVQDMDHENMFWYRQDPGLGLRLIYFSYDVKMKEKGDIPEGYSVSREKKERFSLILESASTNQTSMYLCASSLVGLTSGRGNYNEQFFGPGTRLTVL.

This clonotype was recorded a few times. This sequence joins TRBV13 and TRBJ2-1; 9 bases match TRBD2. J lost 8 bases, V lost 8 bases, and 7 bases had no gene match. This CDR3 region has 13 residues. The germline CDR1 and CDR2 sequences are PRHDT and FYEKMQ (reference sequence). CDR3: CASGRGGLDEQFF. CDR3 in DNA: TGTGCCAGCGGGCGGGGGGGCTTGGATGAGCAGTTCTTC.

This chain joins TRBV29-1 and TRBJ2-1; TRBD2 is a possible D gene (5 bases). Judging by the DNA end, TRBJ2-7 fits better; the J call may be wrong. This CDR3 contains 13 residues. Germline V gene sequence: CDR1 SQVTM, CDR2 ANQGSEA. CDR3 sequence reads: CSVEGSSYNEQYF. CDR3 sequence (DNA): TGCAGCGTTGAGGGGAGCTCCTACAATGAGCAGTACTTC.

The V call is TRBV2, the J call TRBJ1-2; D might be TRBD1 (6 bases). V shed 8 bases and J shed 2 bases, with 12 bases lying between them. Germline V gene data show CDR1 as SNHLY and CDR2 as FYNNEI. The CDR3 covers 13 residues. The chain's CDR3 is CASEPTGNYGYTF. CDR3 DNA sequence: TGTGCCAGCGAACCGACAGGAAACTATGGCTACACCTTC.

There are a few counts of this clonotype. The chain joins TRBV20-1 to TRBJ2-6, with D possibly being TRBD2 (6 bases). CDR1 is DFQATT, CDR2 SNEGSKA, per germline (reference sequence). The CDR3 is 16 residues long. V was shortened by 6 bases and J by 0 bases, with 15 bases between the two germline ends. This CDR3 reads CSAGPGLLSGANVLTF. For the CDR3, the DNA is TGCAGTGCCGGACCGGGACTTCTCTCTGGGGCCAACGTCCTGACTTTC.

This chain joins TRBV5-1 and TRBJ2-3, with D uncertain. The CDR3 spans 14 residues. V was trimmed by 6 bases and J by 5 bases, leaving 16 bases between them. Germline V lookup: CDR1 SGHRS, CDR2 YFSETQ. CDR3 DNA sequence: TGCGCCAGCACGTTCGAATTTGCGCTAGATACGCAGTATTTT. It is translated as CASTFEFALDTQYF.

This chain links TRBV3-1 with TRBJ2-5; no firm D call. The J call may not be correct, given that the DNA end is closer to TRBJ2-7. The CDR3 sequence is 11 residues long. Germline V CDR1 and CDR2: LGHDT, YNNKEL (reference sequence). The CDR3 spells CASSRWREQYF. CDR3 in DNA: TGTGCCAGCAGCCGATGGCGCGAGCAGTACTTC.

Only a few counts were recorded for this clonotype. The V and J genes are TRBV20-1 and TRBJ1-5, with 8 bases matching TRBD1. V gave up 4 bases and J gave up 1 base; unmatched junction bases: 3. Germline CDR1 reads DFQATT; CDR2 reads SNEGSKA (reference sequence). The CDR3 length is 14 residues. The CDR3 sequence is CSAKQGASNQPQHF. DNA of the CDR3: TGCAGTGCTAAGCAGGGGGCCAGCAATCAGCCCCAGCATTTT.

The chain links TRBV20-1 to TRBJ2-2; TRBD1 matches at 9 bases. V lost 5 bases and J lost 2; bases outside the gene matches: 3. The CDR3 loop spans 14 amino acids. Germline V gene sequence: CDR1 DFQATT, CDR2 SNEGSKA (reference sequence). Here the CDR3 reads CSAPGQGNTGELFF. The CDR3 bases are TGCAGTGCTCCGGGACAGGGTAACACCGGGGAGCTGTTTTTT.

Concerning this clonotype itself: A read error is likely, as this CDR3 ends without the conserved phenylalanine or tryptophan. The V gene is TRBV7-9, the J gene TRBJ1-1; D may be TRBD1 (6 bases). Trimming pared 1 base from V and 3 bases from J, leaving 12 bases between. Germline lookup yields CDR1 SEHNR and CDR2 FQNEAQ (reference sequence). The CDR3 spans 15 residues. For the CDR3, the DNA is TGTGCCAGCAGCTTAGGCGGGGGGCTTTACACTGAAGCTTTCTTA. It yields the protein CASSLGGGLYTEAFL.